The 6 T cell receptor beta chains below all came from one sample that was sequenced in a study of cytomegalovirus exposure and HLA in healthy donors. Primers for the PCR totalled 60 Vbeta and 13 Jbeta. Sequenced by immunoSEQ multiplex PCR; TCRdb stores in-frame clones only, minus some. The sample carries about 150,000 clones, about four fifths recorded once. Sequences were obtained from PBMCs. These receptors came from a boy between 2 and 10 years old in good health and CMV-seronegative.

The CDR3 reads CASSQEWGTQIQETQYF. The CDR3 DNA is TGTGCCAGCAGCCAAGAATGGGGGACTCAAATTCAAGAGACCCAGTACTTC. The chain recombines TRBV14 with TRBJ2-5; a possible D gene is TRBD2 (6 bases). V was pared by 0 bases and J by 2 bases, with 16 bases between. CDR1 and CDR2 (germline): SGHDN, FVKESK. The CDR3 runs 17 residues.

The rearrangement joins TRBV5-4 to TRBJ1-4, with D uncertain. The CDR3 is 14 amino acids. Trimming stripped 0 bases from V and 5 bases from J, with 8 bases between. Germline CDR1 SGHNT, CDR2 YYREEE (reference sequence). The chain's CDR3 is CASSLGATNEKLFF. In nucleotides, the CDR3 is TGTGCCAGCAGCTTGGGGGCGACAAATGAAAAACTGTTTTTT.

The genes are TRBV9 and TRBJ2-7, with D possibly matching TRBD1 (5 bases). V dropped 0 bases and J dropped 4 bases, with 11 bases sitting between them. Per germline, CDR1 SGDLS and CDR2 YYNGEE. The CDR3 is 14 amino acids. In nucleotides, the CDR3 is TGTGCCAGCAGCGTAGAAGGGGTCTCGTACGAGCAGTACTTC. The encoded protein is CASSVEGVSYEQYF. The whole variable domain, remainder taken from reference TRBV9 and TRBJ2-7, is DSGVTQTPKHLITATGQRVTLRCSPRSGDLSVYWYQQSLDQGLQFLIQYYNGEERAKGNILERFSAQQFPDLHSELNLSSLELGDSALYFCASSVEGVSYEQYFGPGTRLTVT.

This chain links TRBV27 with TRBJ2-7, with 7 bases lining up with TRBD1. The germline V gene has CDR1 MNHEY and CDR2 SMNVEV (reference sequence). J lost 1 base, V lost 6 bases, and 6 bases had no gene match. The CDR3 is 14 amino acids. CDR3 in DNA: TGTGCCAGCAGGAAGGGGGCTAGGTCCTACGAGCAGTACTTC. It translates to CASRKGARSYEQYF.

V is TRBV20-1 and J is TRBJ1-1; no definite D call. CDR3 length: 11 residues. V was cut by 6 bases and J by 6 bases, with 11 bases left in between. Looked up from germline, CDR1 is DFQATT and CDR2 is SNEGSKA (reference sequence). The CDR3 loop is CSARATAEAFF. CDR3 DNA: TGCAGTGCCCGTGCCACAGCTGAAGCTTTCTTT.

The chain carries TRBV27 and TRBJ2-3; the D gene is possibly TRBD2 (6 bases). Germline V lookup: CDR1 MNHEY, CDR2 SMNVEV (reference sequence). The CDR3 is made up of 16 amino acids. Trimming took 7 bases from V and 2 from J, leaving 19 bases between them. The CDR3 here is CASTPRSGTHTDTQYF. The CDR3 nucleotides are TGTGCCAGCACTCCGCGTAGCGGTACTCACACAGATACGCAGTATTTT.